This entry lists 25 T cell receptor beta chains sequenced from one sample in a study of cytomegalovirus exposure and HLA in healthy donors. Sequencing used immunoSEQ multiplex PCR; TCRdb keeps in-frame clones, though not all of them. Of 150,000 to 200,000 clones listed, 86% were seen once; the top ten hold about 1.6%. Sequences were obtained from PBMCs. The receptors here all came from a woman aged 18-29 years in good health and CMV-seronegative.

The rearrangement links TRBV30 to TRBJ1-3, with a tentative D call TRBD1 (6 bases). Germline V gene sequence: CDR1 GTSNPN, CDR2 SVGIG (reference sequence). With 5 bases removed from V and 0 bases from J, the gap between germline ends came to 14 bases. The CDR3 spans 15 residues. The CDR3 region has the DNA TGTGCCTGGGGACCAGGGGTCCTCTCTGGAAACACCATATATTTT. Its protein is CAWGPGVLSGNTIYF.

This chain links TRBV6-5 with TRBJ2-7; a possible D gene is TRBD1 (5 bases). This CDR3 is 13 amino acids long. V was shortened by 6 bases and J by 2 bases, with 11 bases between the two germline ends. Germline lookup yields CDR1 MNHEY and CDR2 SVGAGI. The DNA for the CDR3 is TGTGCCAGCAGCCCCGACAGACCCTACGAGCAGTACTTC. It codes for CASSPDRPYEQYF.

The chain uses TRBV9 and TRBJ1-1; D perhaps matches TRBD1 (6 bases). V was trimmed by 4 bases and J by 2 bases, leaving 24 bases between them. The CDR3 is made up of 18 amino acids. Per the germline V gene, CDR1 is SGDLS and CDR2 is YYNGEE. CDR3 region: CASSFLAGRGNFNTEAFF. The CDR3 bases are TGTGCCAGCAGCTTCTTAGCAGGGAGGGGGAATTTCAACACTGAAGCTTTCTTT.

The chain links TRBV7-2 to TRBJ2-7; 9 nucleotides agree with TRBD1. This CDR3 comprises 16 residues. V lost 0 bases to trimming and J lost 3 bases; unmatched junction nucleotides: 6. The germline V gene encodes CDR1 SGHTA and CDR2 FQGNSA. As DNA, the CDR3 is TGTGCCAGCAGCTTAGCCGGGACAGGGACTTACTACGAGCAGTACTTC. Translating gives CASSLAGTGTYYEQYF.

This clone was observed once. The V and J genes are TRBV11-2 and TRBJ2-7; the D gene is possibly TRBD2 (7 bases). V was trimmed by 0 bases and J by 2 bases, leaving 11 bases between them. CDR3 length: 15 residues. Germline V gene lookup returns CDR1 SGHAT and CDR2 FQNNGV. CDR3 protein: CASSLDRGGPYEQYF. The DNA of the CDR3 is TGTGCCAGCAGCTTAGATAGGGGGGGGCCCTACGAGCAGTACTTC.

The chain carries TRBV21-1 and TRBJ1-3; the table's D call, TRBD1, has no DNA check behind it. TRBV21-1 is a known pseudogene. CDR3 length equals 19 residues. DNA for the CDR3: TGTGCCAGCAGCAAGAAAGGTCTGGGGGCCCCCTCCTCTGGAAACACCATATATTTT. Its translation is CASSKKGLGAPSSGNTIYF.

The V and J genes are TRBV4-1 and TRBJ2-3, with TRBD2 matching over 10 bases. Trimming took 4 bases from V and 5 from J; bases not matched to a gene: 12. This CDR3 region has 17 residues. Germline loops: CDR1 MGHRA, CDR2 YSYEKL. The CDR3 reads CASSPLPSGGSKDTQYF. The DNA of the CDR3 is TGCGCCAGCAGCCCGTTGCCTAGCGGGGGTTCGAAAGATACGCAGTATTTT.

The CDR3 loop reads CASSVRASGDTQYF. CDR3 DNA sequence: TGTGCCAGCAGTGTAAGGGCGTCGGGGGATACGCAGTATTTT. This chain joins TRBV25-1 and TRBJ2-3; D might be TRBD2 (5 bases). The V gene's germline CDR1 is MGHDK and CDR2 SYGVNS. With 4 bases removed from V and 6 bases from J, the gap between germline ends came to 14 bases. This CDR3 contains 14 residues.

The CDR3 nucleotides read TGTGCCAGTAGTATTACCTGGGCAGAGAACACTGAAGCTTTCTTT. As protein: CASSITWAENTEAFF. The rearrangement links TRBV19 to TRBJ1-1; D is ambiguous. V lost 3 bases and J lost 1, with 12 bases in between. Germline CDR1 and CDR2: LNHDA and SQIVND (reference sequence). The CDR3 is 15 residues long.

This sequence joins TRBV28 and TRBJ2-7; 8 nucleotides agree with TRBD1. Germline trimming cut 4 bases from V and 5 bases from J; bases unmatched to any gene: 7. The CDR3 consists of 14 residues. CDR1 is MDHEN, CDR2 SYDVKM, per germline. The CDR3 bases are TGTGCCAGCAGTTGGAGACAGGGGAAAAACGAGCAGTACTTC. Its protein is CASSWRQGKNEQYF. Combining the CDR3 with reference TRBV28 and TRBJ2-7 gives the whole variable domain DVKVTQSSRYLVKRTGEKVFLECVQDMDHENMFWYRQDPGLGLRLIYFSYDVKMKEKGDIPEGYSVSREKKERFSLILESASTNQTSMYLCASSWRQGKNEQYFGPGTRLTVT.

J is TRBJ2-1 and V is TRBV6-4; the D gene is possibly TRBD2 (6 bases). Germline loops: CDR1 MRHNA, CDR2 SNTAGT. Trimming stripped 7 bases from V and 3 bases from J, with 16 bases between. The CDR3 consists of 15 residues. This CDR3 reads CASNYEAGNYNEQFF. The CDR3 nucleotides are TGTGCCAGCAACTACGAGGCGGGAAACTACAATGAGCAGTTCTTC.

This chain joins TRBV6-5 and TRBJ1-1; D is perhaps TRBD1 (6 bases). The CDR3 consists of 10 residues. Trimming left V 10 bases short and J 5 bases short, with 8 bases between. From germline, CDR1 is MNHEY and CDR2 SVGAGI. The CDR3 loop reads CAKGGTEAFF. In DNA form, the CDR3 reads TGTGCCAAGGGGGGGACTGAAGCTTTCTTT.

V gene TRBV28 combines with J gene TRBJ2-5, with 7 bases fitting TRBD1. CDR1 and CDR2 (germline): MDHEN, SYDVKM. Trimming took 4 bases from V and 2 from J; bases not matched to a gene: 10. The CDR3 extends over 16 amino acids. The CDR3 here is CASSSPDRELQETQYF. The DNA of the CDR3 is TGTGCCAGCAGTTCCCCCGACAGGGAACTGCAAGAGACCCAGTACTTC.

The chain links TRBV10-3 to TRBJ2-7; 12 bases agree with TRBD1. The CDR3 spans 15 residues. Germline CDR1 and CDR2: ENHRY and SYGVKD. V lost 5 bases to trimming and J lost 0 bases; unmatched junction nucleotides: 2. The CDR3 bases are TGTGCCATCAGTTCGGGACAGGGGGCCTCCTACGAGCAGTACTTC. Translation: CAISSGQGASYEQYF.

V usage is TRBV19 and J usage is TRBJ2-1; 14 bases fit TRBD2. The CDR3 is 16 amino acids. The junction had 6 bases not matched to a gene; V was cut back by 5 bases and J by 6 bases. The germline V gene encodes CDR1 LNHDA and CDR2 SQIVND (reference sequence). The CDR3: CASSARLAGGGNEQFF. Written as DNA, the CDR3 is TGTGCCAGTAGTGCCAGACTAGCGGGAGGGGGCAATGAGCAGTTCTTC.

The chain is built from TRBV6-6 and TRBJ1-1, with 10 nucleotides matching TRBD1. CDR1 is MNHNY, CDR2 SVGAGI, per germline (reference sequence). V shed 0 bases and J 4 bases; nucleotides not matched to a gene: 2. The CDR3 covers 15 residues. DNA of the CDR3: TGTGCCAGCAGTTACTCTCGGACAGGGGGCACTGAAGCTTTCTTT. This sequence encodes CASSYSRTGGTEAFF.

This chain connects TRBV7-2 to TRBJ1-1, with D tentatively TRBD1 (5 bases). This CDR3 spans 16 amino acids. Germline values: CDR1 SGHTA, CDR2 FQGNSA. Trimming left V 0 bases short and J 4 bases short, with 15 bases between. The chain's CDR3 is CASSLADPRVGTEAFF. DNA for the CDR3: TGTGCCAGCAGCTTAGCTGATCCCAGGGTTGGCACTGAAGCTTTCTTT.

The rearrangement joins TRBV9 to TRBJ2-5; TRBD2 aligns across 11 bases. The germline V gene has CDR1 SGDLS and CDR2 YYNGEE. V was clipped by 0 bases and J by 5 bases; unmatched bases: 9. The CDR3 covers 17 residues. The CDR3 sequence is CASSVGLAGGFRETQYF. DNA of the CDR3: TGTGCCAGCAGCGTAGGGCTAGCGGGAGGCTTCAGGGAGACCCAGTACTTC.

The CDR3 spells CASNAGTGGNTIYF. The CDR3 DNA reads as TGTGCCAGTAATGCCGGGACAGGGGGAAACACCATATATTTT. The chain carries TRBV19 and TRBJ1-3; 9 nucleotides match TRBD1. The germline CDR1 and CDR2 sequences are LNHDA and SQIVND (reference sequence). J lost 4 bases, V lost 7 bases, and 5 bases had no gene match. This CDR3 comprises 14 residues.

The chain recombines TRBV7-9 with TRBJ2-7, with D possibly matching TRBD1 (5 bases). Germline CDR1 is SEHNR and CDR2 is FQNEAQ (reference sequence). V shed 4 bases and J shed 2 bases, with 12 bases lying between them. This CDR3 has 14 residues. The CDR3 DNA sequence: TGTGCCAGCAGCTCGCAGGGTGCGGCCTACGAGCAGTACTTC. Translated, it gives CASSSQGAAYEQYF. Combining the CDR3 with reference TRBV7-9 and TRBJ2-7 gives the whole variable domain DTGVSQNPRHKITKRGQNVTFRCDPISEHNRLYWYRQTLGQGPEFLTYFQNEAQLEKSRLLSDRFSAERPKGSFSTLEIQRTEQGDSAMYLCASSSQGAAYEQYFGPGTRLTVT.

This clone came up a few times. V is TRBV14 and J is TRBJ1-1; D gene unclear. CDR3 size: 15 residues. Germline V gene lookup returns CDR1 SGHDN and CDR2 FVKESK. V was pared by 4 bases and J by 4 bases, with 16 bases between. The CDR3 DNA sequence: TGTGCCAGCAGCCGTCGGGAGGATGACGGCACTGAAGCTTTCTTT. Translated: CASSRREDDGTEAFF. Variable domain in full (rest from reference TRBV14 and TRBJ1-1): EAGVTQFPSHSVIEKGQTVTLRCDPISGHDNLYWYRRVMGKEIKFLLHFVKESKQDESGMPNNRFLAERTGGTYSTLKVQPAELEDSGVYFCASSRREDDGTEAFFGQGTRLTVV.

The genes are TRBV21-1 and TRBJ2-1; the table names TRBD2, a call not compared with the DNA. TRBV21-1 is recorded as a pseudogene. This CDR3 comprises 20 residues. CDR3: CAIPYSGLAGGYSSYNEQFF. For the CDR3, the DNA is TGTGCCATCCCTTATTCGGGACTAGCGGGTGGGTATAGCTCCTACAATGAGCAGTTCTTC.

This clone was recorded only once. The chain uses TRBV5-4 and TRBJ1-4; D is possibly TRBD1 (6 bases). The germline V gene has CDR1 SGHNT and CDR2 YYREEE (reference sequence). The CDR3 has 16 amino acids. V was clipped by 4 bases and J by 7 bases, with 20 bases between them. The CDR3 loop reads CASSNEHETGGEKLFF. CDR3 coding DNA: TGTGCCAGCAGCAATGAACATGAGACAGGTGGTGAAAAACTGTTTTTT. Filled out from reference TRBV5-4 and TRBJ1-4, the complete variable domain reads ETGVTQSPTHLIKTRGQQVTLRCSSQSGHNTVSWYQQALGQGPQFIFQYYREEENGRGNFPPRFSGLQFPNYSSELNVNALELDDSALYLCASSNEHETGGEKLFFGSGTQLSVL.

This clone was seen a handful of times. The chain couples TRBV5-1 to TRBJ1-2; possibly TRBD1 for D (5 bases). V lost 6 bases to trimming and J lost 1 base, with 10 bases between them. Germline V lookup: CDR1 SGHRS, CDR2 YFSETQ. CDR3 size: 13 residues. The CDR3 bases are TGCGCCAGCAATCCAGGGAATAACTATGGCTACACCTTC. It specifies CASNPGNNYGYTF.

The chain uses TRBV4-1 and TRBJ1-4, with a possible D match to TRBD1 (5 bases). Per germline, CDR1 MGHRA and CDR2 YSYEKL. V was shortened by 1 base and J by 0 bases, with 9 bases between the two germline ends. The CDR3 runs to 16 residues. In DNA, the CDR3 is TGCGCCAGCAGCCAAGCAGGGTATGCAACTAATGAAAAACTGTTTTTT. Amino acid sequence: CASSQAGYATNEKLFF.